This TCR beta chain stems from a study of patients and donors after allogeneic stem cell transplantation. TCRdb processed the RT-PCR reads anew with MiXCR; each CDR3 protein has one entry. The sample records some 150,000 distinct CDR3 sequences, approximately 40% being singletons. The CDR3 spans 16 residues. Germline V gene lookup returns CDR1 SGHRS and CDR2 YFSETQ. With V trimmed by 6 bases and J by 9 bases, 18 bases remained unmatched. The chain has TRBV5-1 and TRBJ1-5; TRBD1 agrees at 7 bases. The sequence was collected from a human donor who was either an allogeneic HSCT recipient or a stem cell or donor lymphocyte infusion donor (not recorded which). It is not recorded whose cells these are; they may come from a transplant donor. The material sequenced was blood, either unsorted or a sorted T cell fraction (not recorded which). Here the CDR3 DNA reads TGCGCCAGCATGACCCTGGGGACAGCCATAGAAAGGCCCCAGCATTTT. Translation: CASMTLGTAIERPQHF. Drawing the rest from reference TRBV5-1 and TRBJ1-5, the complete variable domain is KAGVTQTPRYLIKTRGQQVTLSCSPISGHRSVSWYQQTPGQGLQFLFEYFSETQRNKGNFPGRFSGRQFSNSRSEMNVSTLELGDSALYLCASMTLGTAIERPQHFGDGTRLSIL.